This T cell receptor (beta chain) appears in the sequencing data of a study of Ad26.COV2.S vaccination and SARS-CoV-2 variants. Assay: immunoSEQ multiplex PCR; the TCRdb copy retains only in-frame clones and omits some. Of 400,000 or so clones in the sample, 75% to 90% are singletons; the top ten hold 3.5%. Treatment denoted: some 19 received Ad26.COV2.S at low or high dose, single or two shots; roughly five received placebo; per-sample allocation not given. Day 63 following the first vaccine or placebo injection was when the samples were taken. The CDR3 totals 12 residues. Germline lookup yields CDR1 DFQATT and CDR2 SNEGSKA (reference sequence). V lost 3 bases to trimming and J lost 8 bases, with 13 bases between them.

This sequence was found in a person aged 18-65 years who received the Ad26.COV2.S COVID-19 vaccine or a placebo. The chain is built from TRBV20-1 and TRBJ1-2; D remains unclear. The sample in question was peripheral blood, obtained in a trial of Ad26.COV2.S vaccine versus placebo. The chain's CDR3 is CSASLRGSGYTF. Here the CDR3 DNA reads TGCAGTGCTAGTCTCCGAGGGTCCGGCTACACCTTC.